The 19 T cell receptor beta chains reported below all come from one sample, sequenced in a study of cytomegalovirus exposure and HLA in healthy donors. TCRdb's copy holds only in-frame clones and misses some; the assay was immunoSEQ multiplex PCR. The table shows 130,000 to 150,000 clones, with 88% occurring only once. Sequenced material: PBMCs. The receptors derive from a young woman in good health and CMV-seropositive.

The chain's CDR3 is CASSEAASYGYTF. DNA for the CDR3: TGTGCCAGCTCAGAGGCGGCTAGCTATGGCTACACCTTC. The gene calls are TRBV18 and TRBJ1-2, with no clear D. Trimming took 5 bases from V and 4 from J, leaving 11 bases between them. CDR1 and CDR2 from the germline V gene are KGHSH and LQKENI. This CDR3 is built from 13 residues.

CDR3 nucleotides: TGCGCCAGCAGCTCCCTATCTAGCGCTGGGGAGCTGTTTTTT. Its protein is CASSSLSSAGELFF. This chain joins TRBV5-1 and TRBJ2-2, with a weak D call TRBD2 (6 bases). The CDR3 loop spans 14 amino acids. V lost 3 bases, J lost 8 bases, and 14 bases lay in between. The germline gives CDR1 SGHRS, CDR2 YFSETQ.

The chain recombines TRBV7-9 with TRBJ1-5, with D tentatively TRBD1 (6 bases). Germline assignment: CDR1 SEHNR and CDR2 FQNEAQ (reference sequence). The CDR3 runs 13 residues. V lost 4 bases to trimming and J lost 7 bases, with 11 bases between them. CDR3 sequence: CASSSQGMQPQHF. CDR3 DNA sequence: TGTGCCAGCAGCTCCCAGGGGATGCAGCCCCAGCATTTT.

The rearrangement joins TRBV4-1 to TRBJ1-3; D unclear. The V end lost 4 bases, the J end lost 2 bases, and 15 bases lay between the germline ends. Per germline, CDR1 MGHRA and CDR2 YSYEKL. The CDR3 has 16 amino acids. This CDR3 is CASSLRWAETGNTIYF. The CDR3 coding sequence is TGCGCCAGCAGCCTCCGATGGGCAGAGACTGGAAACACCATATATTTT.

CDR3 sequence reads: CASSELGLAGGSSYEQYF. DNA of the CDR3: TGTGCCAGCAGTGAACTAGGACTAGCGGGAGGAAGCTCCTACGAGCAGTACTTC. V usage is TRBV2 and J usage is TRBJ2-5, with 14 nucleotides matching TRBD2. The last part of the DNA fits TRBJ2-7 better; the J call may be wrong. This CDR3 region has 18 residues. The germline CDR1 and CDR2 sequences are SNHLY and FYNNEI.

The CDR3 DNA is TGCGCCAGCAGCTTAATACGCGACAGATATAACTATGGCTACACCTTC. Protein: CASSLIRDRYNYGYTF. This rearrangement joins TRBV5-1 to TRBJ1-2, with D possibly matching TRBD1 (5 bases). The CDR3 runs 16 residues. Trimming took 2 bases from V and 1 from J, leaving 15 bases between them. CDR1 is SGHRS, CDR2 YFSETQ, per germline.

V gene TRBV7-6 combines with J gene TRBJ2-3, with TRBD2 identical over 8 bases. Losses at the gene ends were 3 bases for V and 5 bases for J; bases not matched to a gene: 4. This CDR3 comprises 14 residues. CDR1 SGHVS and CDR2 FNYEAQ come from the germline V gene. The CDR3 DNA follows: TGTGCCAGCAGCTTCGGACTAGCCATAGATACGCAGTATTTT. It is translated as CASSFGLAIDTQYF.

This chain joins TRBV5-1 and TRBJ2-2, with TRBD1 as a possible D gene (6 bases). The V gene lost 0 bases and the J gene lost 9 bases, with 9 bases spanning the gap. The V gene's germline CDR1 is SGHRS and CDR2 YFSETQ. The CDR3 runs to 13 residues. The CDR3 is CASSLARDRELFF. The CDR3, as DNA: TGCGCCAGCAGCTTGGCTAGGGACAGGGAGCTGTTTTTT.

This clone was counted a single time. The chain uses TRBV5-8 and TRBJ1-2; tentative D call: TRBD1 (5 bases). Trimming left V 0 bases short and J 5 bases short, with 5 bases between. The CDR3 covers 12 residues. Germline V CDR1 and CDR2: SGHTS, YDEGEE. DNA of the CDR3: TGTGCCAGCAGCTTGGCAGGGTATGGCTACACCTTC. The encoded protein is CASSLAGYGYTF.

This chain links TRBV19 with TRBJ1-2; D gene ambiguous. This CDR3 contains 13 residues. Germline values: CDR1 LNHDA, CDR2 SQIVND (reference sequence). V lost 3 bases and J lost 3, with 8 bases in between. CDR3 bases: TGTGCCAGTAGTATGCGGACTCACTATGGCTACACCTTC. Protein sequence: CASSMRTHYGYTF.

This chain's CDR3 is CASSLSGQLGRGYTF. The CDR3 bases are TGTGCCAGCAGTTTATCCGGACAGTTGGGCCGCGGCTACACCTTC. The rearrangement uses TRBV28 and TRBJ1-2; maybe TRBD1 (6 bases). CDR1 and CDR2 from the germline V gene are MDHEN and SYDVKM. The CDR3 has 15 amino acids. The V end was cut by 1 base, the J end by 8 bases, with 17 bases between.

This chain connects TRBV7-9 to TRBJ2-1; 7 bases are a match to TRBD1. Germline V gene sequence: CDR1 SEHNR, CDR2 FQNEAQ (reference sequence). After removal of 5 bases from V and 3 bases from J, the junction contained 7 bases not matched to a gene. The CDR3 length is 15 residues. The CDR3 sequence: CASSRTGVNYNEQFF. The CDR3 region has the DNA TGTGCCAGCAGCCGAACAGGGGTCAACTACAATGAGCAGTTCTTC.

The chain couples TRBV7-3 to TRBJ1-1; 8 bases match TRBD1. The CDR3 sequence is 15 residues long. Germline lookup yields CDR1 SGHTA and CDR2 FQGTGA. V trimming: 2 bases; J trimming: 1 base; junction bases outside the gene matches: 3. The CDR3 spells CASSLAGGSNTEAFF. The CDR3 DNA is TGTGCCAGCAGCTTAGCAGGGGGCTCGAACACTGAAGCTTTCTTT.

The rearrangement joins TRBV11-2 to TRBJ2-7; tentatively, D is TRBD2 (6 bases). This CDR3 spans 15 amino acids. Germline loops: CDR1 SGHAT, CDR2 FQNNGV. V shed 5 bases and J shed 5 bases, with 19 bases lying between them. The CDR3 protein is CASSLLSSDFNEQYF. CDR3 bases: TGTGCCAGCAGCCTCCTCTCTAGCGACTTTAACGAGCAGTACTTC. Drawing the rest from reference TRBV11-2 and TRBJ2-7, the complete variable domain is EAGVAQSPRYKIIEKRQSVAFWCNPISGHATLYWYQQILGQGPKLLIQFQNNGVVDDSQLPKDRFSAERLKGVDSTLKIQPAKLEDSAVYLCASSLLSSDFNEQYFGPGTRLTVT.

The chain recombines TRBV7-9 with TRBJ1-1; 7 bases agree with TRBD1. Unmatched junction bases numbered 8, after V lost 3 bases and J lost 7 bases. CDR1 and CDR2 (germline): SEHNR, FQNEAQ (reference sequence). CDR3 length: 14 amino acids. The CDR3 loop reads CASSLLEGAVEAFF. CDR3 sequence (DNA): TGTGCCAGCAGCTTGCTAGAGGGGGCGGTTGAAGCTTTCTTT.

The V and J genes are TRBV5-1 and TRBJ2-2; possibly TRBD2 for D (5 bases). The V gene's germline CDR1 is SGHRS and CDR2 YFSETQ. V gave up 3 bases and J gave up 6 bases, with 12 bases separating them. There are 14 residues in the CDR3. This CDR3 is CASSSRVGAGELFF. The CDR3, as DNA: TGCGCCAGCAGCTCGCGGGTGGGCGCCGGGGAGCTGTTTTTT.

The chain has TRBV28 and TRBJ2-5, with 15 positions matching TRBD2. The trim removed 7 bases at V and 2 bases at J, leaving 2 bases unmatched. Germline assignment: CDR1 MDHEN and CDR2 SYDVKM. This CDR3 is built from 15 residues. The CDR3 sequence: CASTGTSGGQETQYF. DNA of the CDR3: TGTGCCAGCACGGGGACTAGCGGGGGGCAAGAGACCCAGTACTTC.

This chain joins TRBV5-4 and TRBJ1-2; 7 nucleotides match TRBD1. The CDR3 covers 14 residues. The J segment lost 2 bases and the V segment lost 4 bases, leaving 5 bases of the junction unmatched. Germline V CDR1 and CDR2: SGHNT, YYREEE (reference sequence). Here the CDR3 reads CASSGRDRNYGYTF. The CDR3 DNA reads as TGTGCCAGCAGCGGCCGGGACAGAAACTATGGCTACACCTTC.

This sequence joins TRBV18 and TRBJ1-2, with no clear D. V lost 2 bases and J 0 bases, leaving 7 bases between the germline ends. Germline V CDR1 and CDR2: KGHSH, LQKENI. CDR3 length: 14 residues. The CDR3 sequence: CASSPSVANYGYTF. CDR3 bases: TGTGCCAGCTCACCATCTGTCGCTAACTATGGCTACACCTTC.